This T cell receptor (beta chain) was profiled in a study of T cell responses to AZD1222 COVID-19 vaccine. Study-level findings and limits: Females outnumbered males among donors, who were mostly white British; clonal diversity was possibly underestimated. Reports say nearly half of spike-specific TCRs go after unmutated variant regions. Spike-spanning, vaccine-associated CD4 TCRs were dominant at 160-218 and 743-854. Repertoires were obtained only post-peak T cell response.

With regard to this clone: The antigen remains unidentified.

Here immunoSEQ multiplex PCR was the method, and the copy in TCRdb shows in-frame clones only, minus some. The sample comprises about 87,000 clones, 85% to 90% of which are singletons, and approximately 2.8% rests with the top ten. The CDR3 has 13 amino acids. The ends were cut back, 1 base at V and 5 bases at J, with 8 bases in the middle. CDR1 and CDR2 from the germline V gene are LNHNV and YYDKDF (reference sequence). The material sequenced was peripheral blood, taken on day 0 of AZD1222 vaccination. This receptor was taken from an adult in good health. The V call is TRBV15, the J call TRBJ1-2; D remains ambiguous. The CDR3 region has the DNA TGTGCCACCAGCAGAGTTGCCGGTTATGGCTACACCTTC. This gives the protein CATSRVAGYGYTF.